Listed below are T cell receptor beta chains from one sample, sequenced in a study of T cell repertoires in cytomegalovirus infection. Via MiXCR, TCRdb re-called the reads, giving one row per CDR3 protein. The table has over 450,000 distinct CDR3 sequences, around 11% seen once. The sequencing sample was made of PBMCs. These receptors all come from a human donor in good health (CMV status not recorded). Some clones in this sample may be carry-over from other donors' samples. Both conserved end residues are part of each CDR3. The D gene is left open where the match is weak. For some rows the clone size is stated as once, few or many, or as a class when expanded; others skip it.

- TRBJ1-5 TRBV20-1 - CSARVQGMGQPQHF TGCAGTGCTAGAGTCCAGGGGATGGGCCAGCCCCAGCATTTT
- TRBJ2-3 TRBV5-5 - CASSSDYTDTQYF TGTGCCAGCAGCTCTGACTACACAGATACGCAGTATTTT
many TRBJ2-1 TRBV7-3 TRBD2 CASSLYAGRGFSGNEQFF TGTGCCAGCAGCTTATACGCCGGGCGGGGGTTTAGTGGCAATGAGCAGTTCTTC
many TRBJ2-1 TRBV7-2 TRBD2 CASSLVGTSASEQFF TGTGCCAGCAGCTTAGTAGGGACTAGCGCTTCTGAGCAGTTCTTC
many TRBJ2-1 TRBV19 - CASSPGSNEQFF TGTGCCAGTAGTCCCGGAAGCAATGAGCAGTTCTTC
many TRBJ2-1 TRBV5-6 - CASSLPGRVSYNEQFF TGTGCCAGCAGCCTCCCTGGCAGGGTTTCCTACAATGAGCAGTTCTTC
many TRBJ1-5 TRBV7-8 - CASSFNRVNQPQHF TGTGCCAGCAGCTTCAACAGGGTAAATCAGCCCCAGCATTTT
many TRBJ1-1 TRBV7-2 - CASSAQQGGGTEAFF TGTGCCAGCAGCGCCCAGCAGGGCGGGGGGACTGAAGCTTTCTTT
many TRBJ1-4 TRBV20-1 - CSAPLSTNEKLFF TGCAGTGCGCCACTATCAACTAATGAAAAACTGTTTTTT
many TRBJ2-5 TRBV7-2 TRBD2 CASSSPPGGQTQYF TGTGCCAGCAGCTCCCCCCCGGGGGGGCAGACCCAGTACTTC
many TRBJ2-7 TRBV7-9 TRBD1 CASSRGQGDYEQYF TGTGCCAGCAGCCGGGGACAGGGCGATTACGAGCAGTACTTC
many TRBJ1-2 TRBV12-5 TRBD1 CASGLVLRDRPSNYGYTF TGTGCTAGTGGTTTGGTACTCCGGGACAGGCCGTCCAACTATGGCTACACCTTC
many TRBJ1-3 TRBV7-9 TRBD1 CASSPTGPSSGNTIYF TGTGCCAGCAGCCCGACAGGGCCCAGCTCTGGAAACACCATATATTTT
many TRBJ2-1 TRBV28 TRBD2 CASSPPGLVQIGSYNEQFF TGTGCCAGCAGTCCTCCGGGACTAGTCCAGATTGGGTCCTACAATGAGCAGTTCTTC
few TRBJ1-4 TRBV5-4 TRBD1 CASSLAPGSPTGGEKLFF TGTGCCAGCAGCTTGGCCCCTGGATCCCCCACAGGGGGTGAAAAACTGTTTTTT
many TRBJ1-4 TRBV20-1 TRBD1 CSAPRGPWTNEKLFF TGCAGTGCCCCTAGGGGGCCGTGGACTAATGAAAAACTGTTTTTT
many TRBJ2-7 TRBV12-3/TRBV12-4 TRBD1 CASKYDRGEQYF TGTGCCAGCAAGTATGACAGGGGCGAGCAGTACTTC
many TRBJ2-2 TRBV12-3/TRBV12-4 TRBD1 CASSFVAGQGAKTGELFF TGTGCCAGCAGTTTCGTGGCAGGTCAGGGGGCGAAAACCGGGGAGCTGTTTTTT